The clone carrying this T cell receptor beta chain has just a few counts. Its antigen is still unknown. This CDR3 contains 15 residues. The V gene end was trimmed by 1 base and the J gene end by 0 bases; junction bases not matched to a gene: 2. The germline gives CDR1 SGHAT, CDR2 FQNNGV. This sample is drawn from a study of beta chain features in type 1 diabetes. Whole-study results and caveats: TCRB CDR3s from Type 1 diabetes patients were moderately but significantly shorter in all four CD4+ subsets. Among type 1 diabetes patients, VDJ junctions had fewer insertions and more deletions.

Sequencing targeted expressed TCRB transcripts, as all isolated RNA had been reverse transcribed. Produced via immunoSEQ multiplex PCR; TCRdb's table is partial and in-frame only. The repertoire holds 200,000 to 250,000 clones, with about 15% as singletons. Sequenced: naive CD4+ T cells from blood. The sequence was collected from a man aged 30 to 39 with type 1 diabetes. The V gene is TRBV11-2, the J gene TRBJ1-1; 7 bases match TRBD1. This chain's CDR3 is CASSLVQGMNTEAFF. CDR3 in DNA: TGTGCCAGCAGCTTAGTACAGGGGATGAACACTGAAGCTTTCTTT.